This TCR beta chain is drawn from a study of T cell responses to AZD1222 COVID-19 vaccine. On the study more broadly: The study pooled second doses at about 4 or about 12 weeks. Study-wide points: Nearly half of spike-specific TCRs reportedly target unmutated variant regions. There were repertoire samples only from the period after the peak T cell response. It should be noted that donors were predominantly white British and more often female, and clonal diversity was possibly underestimated.

Data came from immunoSEQ multiplex PCR; TCRdb stores just in-frame clones and leaves some out. The sample contains about 170,000 clones, about nine tenths of which appear only once. As for this clone: Its specificity is not known.

There are 16 residues in the CDR3. The V gene's germline CDR1 is SGHRS and CDR2 YFSETQ. J lost 4 bases, V lost 0 bases, and 7 bases had no gene match. Here the sequenced sample was peripheral blood, taken on day 0 of AZD1222 vaccination. The V and J genes are TRBV5-1 and TRBJ2-1; 7 bases agree with TRBD2. The source of this sequence is an adult in good health. The CDR3: CASSLVSGAAYNEQFF. The CDR3 coding sequence is TGCGCCAGCAGCTTGGTGAGCGGGGCCGCTTACAATGAGCAGTTCTTC.